The subject of this entry is one TCR beta chain. This sample was taken from a study of control samples from healthy donors and cancer patients. TCRdb's table, derived via immunoSEQ multiplex PCR, lists solely in-frame clones and lacks some. The table has roughly 220,000 clones, roughly 94% seen once; the top ten hold about 1.6%. The CDR3 sequence is 17 residues long. Per the germline V gene, CDR1 is KGHSH and CDR2 is LQKENI. V lost 3 bases, J lost 0 bases, and 12 bases lay in between. The rearrangement links TRBV18 to TRBJ2-6; D may be TRBD1 (6 bases). Sequencing input: blood. The receptor was derived from a middle-aged man in good health. The CDR3 bases are TGTGCCAGCTCACCGGACAGCATAAACTCTGGGGCCAACGTCCTGACTTTC. The encoded protein is CASSPDSINSGANVLTF. Full variable domain (missing parts from reference TRBV18 and TRBJ2-6): NAGVMQNPRHLVRRRGQEARLRCSPMKGHSHVYWYRQLPEEGLKFMVYLQKENIIDESGMPKERFSAEFPKEGPSILRIQQVVRGDSAAYFCASSPDSINSGANVLTFGAGSRLTVL.